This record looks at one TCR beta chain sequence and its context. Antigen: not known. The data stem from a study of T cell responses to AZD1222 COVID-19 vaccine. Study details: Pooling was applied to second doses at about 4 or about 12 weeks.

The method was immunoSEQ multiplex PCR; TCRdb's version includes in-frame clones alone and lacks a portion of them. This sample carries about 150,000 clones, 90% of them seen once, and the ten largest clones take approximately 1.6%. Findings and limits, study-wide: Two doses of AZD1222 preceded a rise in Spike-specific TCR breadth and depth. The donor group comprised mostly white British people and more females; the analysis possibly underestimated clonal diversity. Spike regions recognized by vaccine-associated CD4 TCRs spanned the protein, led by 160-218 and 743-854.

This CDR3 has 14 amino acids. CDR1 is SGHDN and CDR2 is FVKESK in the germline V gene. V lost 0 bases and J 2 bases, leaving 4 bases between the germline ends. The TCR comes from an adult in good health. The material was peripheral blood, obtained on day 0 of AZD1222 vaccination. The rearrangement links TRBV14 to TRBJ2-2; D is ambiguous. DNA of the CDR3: TGTGCCAGCAGCCAAGATCACAACACCGGGGAGCTGTTTTTT. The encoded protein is CASSQDHNTGELFF. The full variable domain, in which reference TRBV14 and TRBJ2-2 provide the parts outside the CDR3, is EAGVTQFPSHSVIEKGQTVTLRCDPISGHDNLYWYRRVMGKEIKFLLHFVKESKQDESGMPNNRFLAERTGGTYSTLKVQPAELEDSGVYFCASSQDHNTGELFFGEGSRLTVL.